Each of the 21 T cell receptor beta chains below was sequenced from the same sample in a study of Tregs in tolerant kidney transplant recipients. The repertoire was sequenced with immunoSEQ multiplex PCR; TCRdb's copy has only in-frame clones and lacks some. The sample gives 9,500 to 11,000 clones, around 91% of which show up once; over 5.5% is in the top ten. For these receptors, no antigen is known. Sequencing used Tregs from blood cultured with allogeneic cells, obtained before the transplant. These receptors originate from a human patient who received a combined kidney and bone marrow transplant.

The rearrangement links TRBV2 to TRBJ2-3; a possible D gene is TRBD1 (6 bases). CDR1 is SNHLY and CDR2 is FYNNEI in the germline V gene. V was trimmed by 4 bases and J by 4 bases, leaving 12 bases between them. The CDR3 sequence is 14 residues long. The CDR3 bases are TGTGCCAGCAGTGTAGGGGGTAGCGCAGATACGCAGTATTTT. It specifies CASSVGGSADTQYF.

The chain carries TRBV7-9 and TRBJ1-3, with 10 bases identical to TRBD1. This CDR3 spans 19 amino acids. Germline trimming cut 1 base from V and 0 bases from J; bases unmatched to any gene: 9. Germline loops: CDR1 SEHNR, CDR2 FQNEAQ (reference sequence). CDR3 in amino acids: CASSLEGTGARSSGNTIYF. In nucleotides, the CDR3 is TGTGCCAGCAGCTTAGAAGGGACAGGGGCTCGAAGCTCTGGAAACACCATATATTTT.

J is TRBJ2-5 and V is TRBV5-6; D is unresolved. CDR1 is SGHDT, CDR2 YYEEEE, per germline. The CDR3 extends over 12 amino acids. V was pared by 0 bases and J by 7 bases, with 7 bases between. Here the CDR3 reads CASSLDRLTQYF. The CDR3 coding sequence is TGTGCCAGCAGCTTGGATCGCTTGACCCAGTACTTC.

The chain employs TRBV11-3 and TRBJ2-2; D is perhaps TRBD1 or TRBD2 (5 bases each). From germline, CDR1 is SGHNT and CDR2 YENEEA. The CDR3 length is 15 residues. Deletions cut 5 bases from V and 11 bases from J, with 21 bases between. CDR3 DNA sequence: TGTGCCAGCAGCCCAGAGATGGGGCGGGCCCTTGAGCTGTTTTTT. Translating gives CASSPEMGRALELFF.

The chain joins TRBV5-1 to TRBJ1-4; perhaps TRBD1 as D (5 bases). Germline-derived CDR1 and CDR2 are SGHRS and YFSETQ. The CDR3 spans 12 residues. V lost 2 bases and J lost 14, with 13 bases in between. CDR3 nucleotide sequence: TGCGCCAGCAGCTTTGACTTTCGGGACCTGTTTTTT. Residues: CASSFDFRDLFF. Together with reference TRBV5-1 and TRBJ1-4, the CDR3 gives the full variable domain: KAGVTQTPRYLIKTRGQQVTLSCSPISGHRSVSWYQQTPGQGLQFLFEYFSETQRNKGNFPGRFSGRQFSNSRSEMNVSTLELGDSALYLCASSFDFRDLFFGSGTQLSVL.

This clone was observed once. This chain uses TRBV19 with TRBJ1-1; D unresolved. In germline, CDR1 is LNHDA, CDR2 SQIVND (reference sequence). The CDR3 extends over 15 amino acids. Trimming pared 1 base from V and 4 bases from J, leaving 13 bases between. CDR3 DNA: TGTGCCAGTAGTATAGGAAAAAGACGTAGCACTGAAGCTTTCTTT. Translation gives CASSIGKRRSTEAFF.

About this clone: The identical CDR3 is also encoded by other nucleotide sequences in the sample. This rearrangement joins TRBV9 to TRBJ2-5, with D possibly matching TRBD2 (5 bases). CDR1 is SGDLS, CDR2 YYNGEE, per germline. Between the trimmed V and J ends, which lost 1 base and 2 bases, there was a span of 6 bases. The CDR3 has 13 residues. The CDR3: CASSVRGQETQYF. In DNA form, the CDR3 reads TGTGCCAGCAGCGTACGAGGGCAAGAGACCCAGTACTTC. The variable domain in full, completed from reference TRBV9 and TRBJ2-5, reads DSGVTQTPKHLITATGQRVTLRCSPRSGDLSVYWYQQSLDQGLQFLIQYYNGEERAKGNILERFSAQQFPDLHSELNLSSLELGDSALYFCASSVRGQETQYFGPGTRLLVL.

In its sample, this clone was seen once. The chain uses TRBV9 and TRBJ2-5; 8 nucleotides line up with TRBD1. This CDR3 region has 16 residues. The V segment lost 0 bases and the J segment 1 base; nucleotides outside the gene matches: 5. In germline, CDR1 is SGDLS, CDR2 YYNGEE. The CDR3 loop is CASSVGGQGSQETQYF. In DNA form, the CDR3 reads TGTGCCAGCAGCGTAGGTGGACAGGGAAGCCAAGAGACCCAGTACTTC.

V is TRBV6-6 and J is TRBJ2-3, with 7 bases aligning to TRBD2. The length of the CDR3 is 14 residues. From germline, CDR1 is MNHNY and CDR2 SVGAGI (reference sequence). After removal of 4 bases from V and 2 bases from J, the junction contained 3 bases not matched to a gene. DNA of the CDR3: TGTGCCAGCAGTTTGGGGGGGGTCACAGATACGCAGTATTTT. Protein sequence: CASSLGGVTDTQYF.

The V and J genes are TRBV7-2 and TRBJ2-7; the match to TRBD2 covers 11 bases. With 4 bases clipped from V and 0 bases from J, the junction kept 5 bases outside the gene matches. Germline CDR1 and CDR2: SGHTA and FQGNSA. This CDR3 is 16 amino acids long. DNA for the CDR3: TGTGCCAGCAGCTGGGGACTAGCGGCCGCCTCCTACGAGCAGTACTTC. Its translation: CASSWGLAAASYEQYF.

This chain joins TRBV4-2 and TRBJ2-6, with a tentative D call TRBD2 (6 bases). V lost 0 bases and J 3 bases, leaving 18 bases between the germline ends. The CDR3 contains 19 residues. Per the germline V gene, CDR1 is LGHNA and CDR2 is YNFKEQ. CDR3 sequence: CASSQDWRGPYGGANVLTF. Written as DNA, the CDR3 is TGTGCCAGCAGCCAAGATTGGCGGGGTCCGTACGGTGGGGCCAACGTCCTGACTTTC.

This chain links TRBV7-2 with TRBJ1-1, with 7 nucleotides matching TRBD1. This CDR3 comprises 15 residues. V lost 5 bases, J lost 1 base, and 7 bases stayed unmatched. Germline values: CDR1 SGHTA, CDR2 FQGNSA. CDR3 amino acids: CASSTAGTENTEAFF. CDR3 nucleotide sequence: TGTGCCAGCAGCACAGCAGGGACAGAGAACACTGAAGCTTTCTTT.

V and J are TRBV7-9 and TRBJ2-1; D unclear. Germline CDR1 reads SEHNR; CDR2 reads FQNEAQ (reference sequence). Trimming stripped 5 bases from V and 7 bases from J, with 9 bases between. The CDR3 extends over 12 amino acids. CDR3 loop: CASSQTRNEQFF. The CDR3 DNA sequence: TGTGCCAGCAGCCAAACGAGAAATGAGCAGTTCTTC.

The rearrangement links TRBV7-8 to TRBJ2-1; 7 bases fit TRBD2. The CDR3 consists of 17 residues. CDR1 is SGHVS and CDR2 is FQNEAQ in the germline V gene. V shed 0 bases, J shed 0 bases, and the junction held 5 bases outside the gene matches. CDR3 coding DNA: TGTGCCAGCAGCTTAGCTCTGCGGGAGAGCTCCTACAATGAGCAGTTCTTC. Its translation: CASSLALRESSYNEQFF.

For the CDR3, the DNA is TGTGCCATCAGTGGCCCTTCCCAAGAGACCCAGTACTTC. It is translated as CAISGPSQETQYF. The chain couples TRBV10-3 to TRBJ2-5; D uncertain. Germline V CDR1 and CDR2: ENHRY, SYGVKD. With 4 bases removed from V and 1 base from J, the gap between germline ends came to 7 bases. The CDR3 loop spans 13 amino acids.

The CDR3 region has the DNA TGTGCCAGCAGTGATGAAGGACTAGCGGGGGGCTCTTCCTACGAGCAGTACTTC. This gives the protein CASSDEGLAGGSSYEQYF. The chain has TRBV2 and TRBJ2-7, with TRBD2 matching over 14 bases. CDR3 size: 18 residues. Trimming cost V 3 bases and J 1 base; bases outside gene matches: 8. Germline CDR1 and CDR2: SNHLY and FYNNEI.

V usage is TRBV29-1 and J usage is TRBJ2-3; TRBD1 matches at 9 bases. V lost 5 bases and J lost 14; bases outside the gene matches: 8. The germline V gene has CDR1 SQVTM and CDR2 ANQGSEA. This CDR3 contains 11 residues. The CDR3 DNA sequence: TGCAGCGTTCTTAGGCTGACAGGGGGGTATTTT. Translating gives CSVLRLTGGYF.

The chain joins TRBV12-5 to TRBJ2-3, with 8 bases that match TRBD2. Germline V gene data show CDR1 as LGHNT and CDR2 as FRNRAP. V was clipped by 3 bases and J by 0 bases; unmatched bases: 11. This CDR3 contains 18 residues. CDR3 coding DNA: TGTGCTAGTGGTTTCCGAAGCGGGAGTTTTTCTAGCACAGATACGCAGTATTTT. It codes for CASGFRSGSFSSTDTQYF.

V is TRBV10-3 and J is TRBJ2-5; 9 bases map to TRBD2. The V segment lost 5 bases and the J segment 5 bases; nucleotides outside the gene matches: 9. CDR3 length: 15 residues. Per the germline V gene, CDR1 is ENHRY and CDR2 is SYGVKD. Here the CDR3 DNA reads TGTGCCATCAGTACCAGCGGGGGGCTATCCGAGACCCAGTACTTC. Protein product: CAISTSGGLSETQYF.

This rearrangement joins TRBV14 to TRBJ2-1; TRBD2 is a possible D gene (5 bases). The CDR3 consists of 13 residues. V lost 0 bases and J lost 10, with 10 bases in between. The germline V gene encodes CDR1 SGHDN and CDR2 FVKESK. In nucleotides, the CDR3 is TGTGCCAGCAGCCAAGATCTATCGGGGGAGCAGTTCTTC. This gives the protein CASSQDLSGEQFF.

The chain uses TRBV7-3 and TRBJ2-3; D perhaps matches TRBD2 (6 bases). Germline V gene lookup returns CDR1 SGHTA and CDR2 FQGTGA. The CDR3 has 13 amino acids. With 5 bases removed from V and 4 bases from J, the gap between germline ends came to 10 bases. As DNA, the CDR3 is TGTGCCAGCAGCCTCAGACTAGCAGATACGCAGTATTTT. Encoded protein: CASSLRLADTQYF.